This T cell receptor (beta chain) emerged from a study of blood T cell repertoires in COVID-19. The repertoire was sequenced with immunoSEQ multiplex PCR; TCRdb's copy has only in-frame clones and lacks some. The table lists 200,000 to 300,000 clones, 75% to 90% of them singletons. V gave up 4 bases and J gave up 8 bases; unmatched junction bases: 4. Germline CDR1 reads ENHRY; CDR2 reads SYGVKD. The CDR3 consists of 13 residues. V is TRBV10-3 and J is TRBJ1-2, with 10 nucleotides matching TRBD1. The material sequenced was peripheral blood. The TCR was taken from a woman aged 55-69 years with active or convalescent COVID-19. The CDR3 DNA reads as TGTGCCATCAGTGGACAGGGGGCGGACGGCTACACCTTC. Translating gives CAISGQGADGYTF.